The 20 T cell receptor beta chains below were found in one sample sequenced in a study of radiotherapy plus CTLA-4 blockade in lung cancer. TCRdb's copy holds only in-frame clones and misses some; the assay was immunoSEQ multiplex PCR. The table includes about 15,000 clones, around 70% detected once. The input for sequencing was peripheral blood, taken from a patient treated with radiotherapy plus ipilimumab. The receptors come from a human donor with non-small cell lung cancer whose response to radiotherapy plus ipilimumab could not be evaluated.

This clone has a handful of counts. This chain uses TRBV5-4 with TRBJ2-7, with D possibly being TRBD2 (6 bases). In germline, CDR1 is SGHNT, CDR2 YYREEE (reference sequence). Trimming took off 0 bases at V and 5 bases at J, with 9 bases between the two ends. The CDR3 is made up of 13 amino acids. The CDR3 nucleotides are TGTGCCAGCAGCTTGGATCCGGGGGACGAGCAGTACGTC. Amino acids: CASSLDPGDEQYV.

The rearrangement joins TRBV5-1 to TRBJ1-2; D is unclear. This CDR3 is 15 amino acids long. V lost 0 bases and J lost 3, with 12 bases in between. Germline values: CDR1 SGHRS, CDR2 YFSETQ. The CDR3 DNA follows: TGCGCCAGCAGCTTGGATCCGCATTCGGACTATGGCTACACCTTC. Translating gives CASSLDPHSDYGYTF.

The chain carries TRBV2 and TRBJ2-2, with D maybe TRBD2 (5 bases). With 6 bases removed from V and 3 bases from J, the gap between germline ends came to 14 bases. The CDR3 has 15 residues. Germline V gives CDR1 SNHLY, CDR2 FYNNEI. CDR3 coding DNA: TGTGCCAGCAGGGTCGGGAATAGCGACACCGGGGAGCTGTTTTTT. Its protein product is CASRVGNSDTGELFF. Full variable domain (rest looked up from reference TRBV2 and TRBJ2-2): EPEVTQTPSHQVTQMGQEVILRCVPISNHLYFYWYRQILGQKVEFLVSFYNNEISEKSEIFDDQFSVERPDGSNFTLKIRSTKLEDSAMYFCASRVGNSDTGELFFGEGSRLTVL.

This chain connects TRBV4-1 to TRBJ2-7, with TRBD2 identical over 8 bases. J was trimmed by 0 bases and V by 4 bases; bases with no gene match: 11. Germline CDR1 reads MGHRA; CDR2 reads YSYEKL. The CDR3 spans 17 residues. CDR3 in DNA: TGCGCCAGCAGCCGCGACCGGGGGGGGAGGAGCTCCTACGAGCAGTACTTC. This translates into CASSRDRGGRSSYEQYF.

V and J are TRBV2 and TRBJ2-5; D is possibly TRBD2 (6 bases). This CDR3 spans 15 amino acids. V was shortened by 4 bases and J by 2 bases, with 14 bases between the two germline ends. CDR1 and CDR2 (germline): SNHLY, FYNNEI. The CDR3 coding sequence is TGTGCCAGCAGTGGTGTCGGGGGAATACAAGAGACCCAGTACTTC. Translating it yields CASSGVGGIQETQYF.

This clone was seen a few times. The V and J genes are TRBV18 and TRBJ2-7; 7 positions match TRBD1. Germline values: CDR1 KGHSH, CDR2 LQKENI. The CDR3 has 12 residues. J lost 4 bases, V lost 5 bases, and 2 bases had no gene match. The CDR3 coding sequence is TGTGCCAGCTCATCGACAGGGTACGAGCAGTACGTC. Its translation: CASSSTGYEQYV.

The table lists this clone with a few counts. This chain joins TRBV6-1 and TRBJ2-5; D is possibly TRBD1 (5 bases). This CDR3 has 14 residues. V lost 11 bases to trimming and J lost 4 bases, with 20 bases between them. Germline V gene lookup returns CDR1 MNHNS and CDR2 SASEGT. CDR3 nucleotide sequence: TGTGCCGCGTGCGCTAGGGGATGGGGAGAGACCCAGTACTTC. This codes for CAACARGWGETQYF.

This clone was seen a handful of times. The chain links TRBV5-4 to TRBJ1-6, with D tentatively TRBD1 (6 bases). Deletions cut 3 bases from V and 10 bases from J, with 17 bases between. CDR3 size: 15 residues. From germline, CDR1 is SGHNT and CDR2 YYREEE (reference sequence). For the CDR3, the DNA is TGTGCCAGCAGCTCTGGCCAGGGGATGGGGTCACCCCTCCACTTT. Its protein is CASSSGQGMGSPLHF. Combining the CDR3 with reference TRBV5-4 and TRBJ1-6 gives the whole variable domain ETGVTQSPTHLIKTRGQQVTLRCSSQSGHNTVSWYQQALGQGPQFIFQYYREEENGRGNFPPRFSGLQFPNYSSELNVNALELDDSALYLCASSSGQGMGSPLHFGNGTRLTVT.

This chain links TRBV5-5 with TRBJ2-7; TRBD2 matches 11 bases. Germline CDR1 SGHKS, CDR2 YYEKEE (reference sequence). Losses at the gene ends were 4 bases for V and 0 bases for J; bases not matched to a gene: 6. CDR3 length equals 16 residues. CDR3 loop: CASSETSGGPSYEQYF. In DNA form, the CDR3 reads TGTGCCAGCAGCGAAACTAGCGGGGGCCCCTCCTACGAGCAGTACTTC.

This chain joins TRBV11-2 and TRBJ1-1; TRBD1 aligns across 9 bases. Germline V CDR1 and CDR2: SGHAT, FQNNGV. Unmatched junction bases numbered 21, after V lost 7 bases and J lost 6 bases. The CDR3 spans 18 residues. CDR3 nucleotides: TGTGCCAGCATCCATTCGGAACAGGGGGCGCGGAATCGAGCTGAAGCTTTCTTT. Translating it yields CASIHSEQGARNRAEAFF.

This clone has just a few counts. The rearrangement uses TRBV7-9 and TRBJ2-7; D remains unclear. Trimming took off 5 bases at V and 3 bases at J, with 14 bases between the two ends. This CDR3 comprises 14 residues. Germline V gene sequence: CDR1 SEHNR, CDR2 FQNEAQ (reference sequence). For the CDR3, the DNA is TGTGCCAGCAGCACAACAGAAGGTAACTACGAGCAGTACTTC. It is translated as CASSTTEGNYEQYF.

This clone was seen a handful of times. This chain uses TRBV7-8 with TRBJ1-1; D is unclear. The germline V gene encodes CDR1 SGHVS and CDR2 FQNEAQ. Trimming removed 4 bases from V and 11 bases from J, with 11 bases in between. The length of the CDR3 is 11 residues. CDR3 nucleotides: TGTGCCAGCAGCTCGCGTTGGGCTGCTTTCTTT. Translating gives CASSSRWAAFF.

A few counts support this clone. This chain links TRBV30 with TRBJ1-2; 8 bases map to TRBD1. Losses at the gene ends were 5 bases for V and 2 bases for J; bases not matched to a gene: 7. CDR1 is GTSNPN and CDR2 is SVGIG in the germline V gene (reference sequence). The CDR3 loop spans 14 amino acids. DNA for the CDR3: TGTGCCTGGCTGGACAGGGAAGTGAACTATGGCTACACCTTC. It translates to CAWLDREVNYGYTF.

The V and J genes are TRBV27 and TRBJ1-1; maybe TRBD1 (5 bases). The CDR3 consists of 14 residues. V lost 6 bases, J lost 1 base, and 12 bases lay in between. Germline V CDR1 and CDR2: MNHEY, SMNVEV (reference sequence). The CDR3 is CASSTSGWNTEAFF. DNA of the CDR3: TGTGCCAGCAGCACCTCAGGGTGGAACACTGAAGCTTTCTTT.

The rearrangement joins TRBV27 to TRBJ2-5, with 12 bases fitting TRBD1. The germline gives CDR1 MNHEY, CDR2 SMNVEV (reference sequence). The CDR3 runs to 16 residues. Trimming cost V 6 bases and J 5 bases; bases outside gene matches: 10. The CDR3 DNA is TGTGCCAGCAGCCCCGGGACAGGGGGCTTAGCGGAGACCCAGTACTTC. This translates into CASSPGTGGLAETQYF.

The chain carries TRBV7-9 and TRBJ2-3; 11 bases are shared with TRBD1. Trimming removed 4 bases from V and 5 bases from J; junction bases left unmatched: 8. Germline CDR1 and CDR2: SEHNR and FQNEAQ (reference sequence). CDR3 size: 16 residues. The CDR3 loop reads CASSSYGTGGEDTQYF. The CDR3 DNA sequence: TGTGCCAGCAGCTCTTACGGGACAGGGGGTGAAGATACGCAGTATTTT. The variable domain in full, with the rest retrieved from reference TRBV7-9 and TRBJ2-3, is DTGVSQNPRHKITKRGQNVTFRCDPISEHNRLYWYRQTLGQGPEFLTYFQNEAQLEKSRLLSDRFSAERPKGSFSTLEIQRTEQGDSAMYLCASSSYGTGGEDTQYFGPGTRLTVL.

This chain uses TRBV29-1 with TRBJ1-1, with 9 bases lining up with TRBD1. The V gene end was trimmed by 7 bases and the J gene end by 7 bases; junction bases not matched to a gene: 10. Germline CDR1 reads SQVTM; CDR2 reads ANQGSEA. The CDR3 contains 13 residues. The CDR3 bases are TGCAGCGCCAAACAGGGGGCCGGGGATGAAGCTTTCTTT. Protein: CSAKQGAGDEAFF.

V gene TRBV6-1 combines with J gene TRBJ2-7; D might be TRBD2 (5 bases). The V and J ends lost 6 bases and 7 bases respectively, with 19 bases between them. This CDR3 has 14 amino acids. Germline assignment: CDR1 MNHNS and CDR2 SASEGT. The CDR3: CASSTGLEPGEQYV. Here the CDR3 DNA reads TGTGCCAGCAGCACCGGACTTGAGCCGGGGGAGCAGTACGTC.

The gene calls are TRBV7-2 and TRBJ2-3, with 8 bases matching TRBD2. Germline CDR1 and CDR2: SGHTA and FQGNSA. The CDR3 length is 16 residues. Trimming took 5 bases from V and 4 from J; bases not matched to a gene: 11. The CDR3 bases are TGTGCCAGCAGCCCTCGTTTGAGCGGGGGAGCAGATACGCAGTATTTT. Residues: CASSPRLSGGADTQYF.

The chain has TRBV5-1 and TRBJ1-2; TRBD1 might be the D (5 bases). This CDR3 has 15 residues. Germline V gene lookup returns CDR1 SGHRS and CDR2 YFSETQ. V lost 3 bases and J 0 bases, leaving 12 bases between the germline ends. Here the CDR3 DNA reads TGCGCCAGCAGCTCCTCTCCAGGGACTAACTATGGCTACACCTTC. Its protein product is CASSSSPGTNYGYTF.